The 19 T cell receptor beta chains below were found in one sample sequenced in a study of vaccination effects on CD4 cells after COVID-19. Generated by immunoSEQ multiplex PCR, the TCRdb table keeps only in-frame clones and is missing some. The sample holds roughly 51,000 clones; over 60% are singletons and the top ten take 5% to 5.5%. These receptors are not linked to any known antigen. Upon completion of around ten days in culture, CD4+ T cells were isolated. Documented for the person is a PCR-confirmed SARS-CoV-2 infection occurring between March and December 2020. It was two doses of either the BNT162b2 or mRNA-1273 vaccine that participants received. The source was CD4+ T cells from PBMCs cultured without peptide, collected after COVID-19 vaccination. These receptors all stem from a human donor who had a prior SARS-CoV-2 infection.

The rearrangement joins TRBV7-3 to TRBJ1-5; 7 nucleotides match TRBD1. V was pared by 5 bases and J by 8 bases, with 6 bases of the junction left unmatched. The CDR3 is 13 residues long. Germline CDR1 is SGHTA and CDR2 is FQGTGA. The chain's CDR3 is CASSTGVGEPQHF. The CDR3 nucleotides are TGTGCCAGCAGCACAGGGGTCGGGGAGCCCCAGCATTTT. The full variable domain, rest sourced from reference TRBV7-3 and TRBJ1-5, is GAGVSQTPSNKVTEKGKYVELRCDPISGHTALYWYRQSLGQGPEFLIYFQGTGAADDSGLPNDRFFAVRPEGSVSTLKIQRTERGDSAVYLCASSTGVGEPQHFGDGTRLSIL.

This clone has just a few counts. V gene TRBV23-1 combines with J gene TRBJ1-2; D uncertain. TRBV23-1 is annotated as an ORF whose role is uncertain. Trimming stripped 2 bases from V and 7 bases from J, with 14 bases between. The CDR3 covers 14 residues. CDR3 amino acids: CASSQAQARRGYTF. The CDR3 DNA reads TGCGCCAGCAGTCAAGCACAAGCCCGGCGTGGCTACACCTTC.

The chain has TRBV2 and TRBJ2-6, with a tentative D call TRBD1 (5 bases). V lost 7 bases, J lost 0 bases, and 10 bases lay in between. The CDR3 consists of 15 residues. The germline V gene has CDR1 SNHLY and CDR2 FYNNEI. The CDR3: CASKQESSGANVLTF. CDR3 in DNA: TGTGCCAGCAAACAGGAAAGCTCTGGGGCCAACGTCCTGACTTTC. The full variable domain, its missing parts supplied by reference TRBV2 and TRBJ2-6, is EPEVTQTPSHQVTQMGQEVILRCVPISNHLYFYWYRQILGQKVEFLVSFYNNEISEKSEIFDDQFSVERPDGSNFTLKIRSTKLEDSAMYFCASKQESSGANVLTFGAGSRLTVL.

The genes are TRBV2 and TRBJ2-3; D unresolved. Looked up from germline, CDR1 is SNHLY and CDR2 is FYNNEI. The ends were cut back, 6 bases at V and 3 bases at J, with 1 base in the middle. The CDR3 is 10 residues long. The CDR3 is CASRTDTQYF. CDR3 nucleotides: TGTGCCAGCAGGACAGATACGCAGTATTTT.

The rearrangement joins TRBV15 to TRBJ2-3, with TRBD2 matching over 8 bases. The CDR3 loop spans 13 amino acids. Germline CDR1 is LNHNV and CDR2 is YYDKDF (reference sequence). The V segment lost 5 bases and the J segment 3 bases; nucleotides outside the gene matches: 1. As DNA, the CDR3 is TGTGCCACCAGCCCGGGGGGGACAGATACGCAGTATTTT. Translated: CATSPGGTDTQYF.

The rearrangement joins TRBV9 to TRBJ2-5, with 8 bases lining up with TRBD2. V shed 2 bases, J shed 0 bases, and the junction held 9 bases outside the gene matches. The CDR3 extends over 17 amino acids. The germline gives CDR1 SGDLS, CDR2 YYNGEE. DNA of the CDR3: TGTGCCAGCAGCGTGGGCGGAGCGGGGGCCAACCAAGAGACCCAGTACTTC. Protein: CASSVGGAGANQETQYF.

The chain uses TRBV3-1 (or the pseudogene TRBV3-2) and TRBJ2-1; 9 bases align to TRBD2. V lost 2 bases to trimming and J lost 8 bases; unmatched junction nucleotides: 7. CDR1 is LGHDT and CDR2 is YNNKEL in the germline V gene (reference sequence). This CDR3 spans 15 amino acids. The CDR3 loop is CASSQIHLAGDEQFF. The CDR3 coding sequence is TGTGCCAGCAGCCAAATACACTTAGCGGGGGATGAGCAGTTCTTC.

The rearrangement joins TRBV30 to TRBJ2-7; D could derive from TRBD1 or TRBD2 (5 bases each). This CDR3 has 11 residues. Germline V CDR1 and CDR2: GTSNPN, SVGIG (reference sequence). V lost 4 bases and J lost 5, with 9 bases in between. CDR3 region: CAWKRDHEQYF. CDR3 nucleotides: TGTGCCTGGAAGAGGGACCACGAGCAGTACTTC.

The J gene is TRBJ1-5, the V gene TRBV7-3; 9 bases agree with TRBD1. The V gene end was trimmed by 7 bases and the J gene end by 2 bases; junction bases not matched to a gene: 21. The CDR3 extends over 20 amino acids. Germline-derived CDR1 and CDR2 are SGHTA and FQGTGA. In DNA form, the CDR3 reads TGTGCCAGCACCCCACGGAGGATACAGGGGGCGGGTAGTGGCAATCAGCCCCAGCATTTT. This codes for CASTPRRIQGAGSGNQPQHF.

CDR3 sequence reads: CASSPVPSTDTQYF. In nucleotides, the CDR3 is TGCGCCAGCAGCCCCGTCCCAAGCACAGATACGCAGTATTTT. The chain carries TRBV5-1 and TRBJ2-3; D is unresolved. Germline V gene data show CDR1 as SGHRS and CDR2 as YFSETQ. The CDR3 is 14 amino acids. V lost 4 bases to trimming and J lost 0 bases, with 9 bases between them.

The CDR3 sequence: CASSIGPGGAPSETQYF. For the CDR3, the DNA is TGTGCCAGTAGTATCGGGCCCGGGGGGGCCCCTTCGGAGACCCAGTACTTC. The chain is built from TRBV19 and TRBJ2-5; 8 bases match TRBD2. V shed 3 bases, J shed 5 bases, and the junction held 14 bases outside the gene matches. Germline CDR1 and CDR2: LNHDA and SQIVND (reference sequence). The CDR3 sequence is 17 residues long.

This chain uses TRBV7-2 with TRBJ1-2; possibly TRBD1 for D (5 bases). CDR1 is SGHTA, CDR2 FQGNSA, per germline. Between the trimmed V and J ends, which lost 5 bases and 0 bases, there was a span of 10 bases. The CDR3 runs 14 residues. The CDR3 DNA sequence: TGTGCCAGCAGCCCGGGACGGTCTAACTATGGCTACACCTTC. Translated: CASSPGRSNYGYTF.

The chain recombines TRBV7-3 with TRBJ2-1; D remains ambiguous. V lost 2 bases and J lost 5, with 7 bases in between. The CDR3 sequence is 13 residues long. The germline gives CDR1 SGHTA, CDR2 FQGTGA. The CDR3 loop is CASSLSVDNEQFF. DNA of the CDR3: TGTGCCAGCAGCTTATCAGTAGACAATGAGCAGTTCTTC. Full variable domain (remainder filled in from reference TRBV7-3 and TRBJ2-1): GAGVSQTPSNKVTEKGKYVELRCDPISGHTALYWYRQSLGQGPEFLIYFQGTGAADDSGLPNDRFFAVRPEGSVSTLKIQRTERGDSAVYLCASSLSVDNEQFFGPGTRLTVL.

The rearrangement links TRBV2 to TRBJ1-4, with 8 bases aligning to TRBD1. Per the germline V gene, CDR1 is SNHLY and CDR2 is FYNNEI. The CDR3 has 14 residues. Trimming cost V 6 bases and J 5 bases; bases outside gene matches: 5. As DNA, the CDR3 is TGTGCCAGCAGCGAGGACAGGGAAAATGAAAAACTGTTTTTT. This encodes CASSEDRENEKLFF.

This clone was found once. This chain links TRBV7-6 with TRBJ2-1; the match to TRBD1 covers 9 bases. The J segment lost 5 bases and the V segment lost 4 bases, leaving 6 bases of the junction unmatched. CDR1 is SGHVS, CDR2 FNYEAQ, per germline. This CDR3 has 15 amino acids. In DNA form, the CDR3 reads TGTGCCAGCAGCTCCGGGACAGGGCTTCACAATGAGCAGTTCTTC. Encoded protein: CASSSGTGLHNEQFF.

The sample holds a few counts of this clone. The V gene is TRBV3-1 (or the pseudogene TRBV3-2), the J gene TRBJ1-2; TRBD1 is a possible D gene (6 bases). Germline loops: CDR1 LGHDT, CDR2 YNNKEL (reference sequence). Trimming cost V 3 bases and J 8 bases, with 19 bases left between them. The CDR3 has 15 residues. CDR3 in DNA: TGTGCCAGCAGCCATAGAAGTCAGGGGTTGGGCGGCTACACCTTC. Its protein is CASSHRSQGLGGYTF.

The chain couples TRBV7-3 to TRBJ2-3, with D possibly being TRBD2 (5 bases). The V gene's germline CDR1 is SGHTA and CDR2 FQGTGA. The V end was cut by 5 bases, the J end by 4 bases, with 13 bases between. The CDR3 has 14 amino acids. The CDR3 region is CASSPTVGADTQYF. DNA of the CDR3: TGTGCCAGCAGCCCAACCGTCGGGGCAGATACGCAGTATTTT.

This chain joins TRBV2 and TRBJ2-2; 10 nucleotides agree with TRBD1. V shed 6 bases, J shed 2 bases, and the junction held 3 bases outside the gene matches. The CDR3 consists of 15 residues. Looked up from germline, CDR1 is SNHLY and CDR2 is FYNNEI. CDR3 DNA sequence: TGTGCCAGCAGGCGGACAGGGGGAAACACCGGGGAGCTGTTTTTT. Translation gives CASRRTGGNTGELFF.

A few counts support this clone. This chain joins TRBV2 and TRBJ2-5; D is unclear. There are 13 residues in the CDR3. Germline V gene sequence: CDR1 SNHLY, CDR2 FYNNEI. V lost 4 bases and J 5 bases, leaving 11 bases between the germline ends. CDR3 loop: CASSGRVGETQYF. The CDR3 coding sequence is TGTGCCAGCAGTGGTAGGGTCGGGGAGACCCAGTACTTC. Looking up the rest from reference TRBV2 and TRBJ2-5 gives the full variable domain: EPEVTQTPSHQVTQMGQEVILRCVPISNHLYFYWYRQILGQKVEFLVSFYNNEISEKSEIFDDQFSVERPDGSNFTLKIRSTKLEDSAMYFCASSGRVGETQYFGPGTRLLVL.